This T cell receptor beta chain stems from a study of cytomegalovirus exposure and HLA in healthy donors. Trimming left V 4 bases short and J 4 bases short, with 15 bases between. Germline values: CDR1 SGHRS, CDR2 YFSETQ. The CDR3 has 15 residues. Study-wide findings and caveats: A classifier reportedly called cytomegalovirus status with high sensitivity and specificity. In vitro confirmation showed three CMV-associated chains to be CMV antigen specific.

Note on this clone: Antigen: not known.

TCRdb keeps only in-frame clones here, not all; method: immunoSEQ multiplex PCR. The repertoire holds hundreds of thousands of clones, with 80% to 90% as singletons. The specimen was PBMCs. The receptor's source is a woman younger than 35 in good health and CMV-seronegative. The genes are TRBV5-1 and TRBJ2-1, with a possible D match to TRBD1 (6 bases). CDR3: CASSPGYGQYNEQFF. CDR3 in DNA: TGCGCCAGCAGCCCCGGTTATGGACAGTACAATGAGCAGTTCTTC.